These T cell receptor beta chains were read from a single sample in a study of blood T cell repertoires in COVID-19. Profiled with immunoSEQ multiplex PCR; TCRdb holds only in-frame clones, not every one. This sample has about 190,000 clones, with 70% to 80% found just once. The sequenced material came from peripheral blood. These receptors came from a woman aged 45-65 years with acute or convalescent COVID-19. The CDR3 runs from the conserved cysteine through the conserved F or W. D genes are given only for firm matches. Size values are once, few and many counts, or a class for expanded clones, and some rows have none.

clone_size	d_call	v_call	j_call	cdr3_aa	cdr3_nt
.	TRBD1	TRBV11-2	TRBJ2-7	CASSLGTGGAYEQYF	TGTGCCAGCAGCTTAGGGACAGGGGGCGCGTACGAGCAGTACTTC
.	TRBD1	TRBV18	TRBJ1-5	CASSPNGQGDQPQHF	TGTGCCAGCTCACCCAATGGACAGGGGGATCAGCCCCAGCATTTT
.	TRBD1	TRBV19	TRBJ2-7	CASSMRGQGYYEQYF	TGTGCCAGTAGTATGAGAGGACAGGGCTACTACGAGCAGTACTTC
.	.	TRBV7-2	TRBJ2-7	CASSLVGAYEQYF	TGTGCCAGCAGCTTAGTCGGGGCCTACGAGCAGTACTTC
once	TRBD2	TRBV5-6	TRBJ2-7	CASSWVSGRGYEQYF	TGTGCCAGCAGCTGGGTGTCCGGGAGGGGCTACGAGCAGTACTTC
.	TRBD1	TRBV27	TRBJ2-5	CASSFRQGKETQYF	TGTGCCAGCAGTTTTAGACAGGGAAAAGAGACCCAGTACTTC
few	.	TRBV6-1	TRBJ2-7	CASSWPGLSTYEQYF	TGTGCCAGCAGTTGGCCGGGACTGAGCACCTACGAGCAGTACTTC
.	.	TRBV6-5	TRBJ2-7	CASRNPLQASYEQYF	TGTGCCAGCAGGAACCCCTTACAGGCGTCCTACGAGCAGTACTTC
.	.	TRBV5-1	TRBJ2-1	CASSLDAGAVEQFF	TGCGCCAGCAGCTTGGACGCAGGGGCCGTGGAGCAGTTCTTC
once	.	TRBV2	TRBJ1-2	CASSARQAFNYGYTF	TGTGCCAGCAGTGCACGGCAGGCCTTTAACTATGGCTACACCTTC
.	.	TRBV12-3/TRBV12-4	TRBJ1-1	CASSLQLNTEAFF	TGTGCCAGCAGCTTACAATTGAACACTGAAGCTTTCTTT
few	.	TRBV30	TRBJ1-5	CAWSSGTLNQPQHF	TGTGCCTGGAGTTCCGGGACACTTAATCAGCCCCAGCATTTT
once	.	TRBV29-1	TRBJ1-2	CSVRQINYGYTF	TGCAGCGTCCGACAGATTAACTATGGCTACACCTTC
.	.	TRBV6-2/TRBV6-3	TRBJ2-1	CASSYSQPLEQLF	TGTGCCAGCAGTTACTCCCAGCCGCTAGAGCAGCTCTTC
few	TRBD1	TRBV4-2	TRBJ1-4	CASSQVGQGGEKLFF	TGTGCCAGCAGCCAAGTAGGACAGGGAGGTGAAAAACTGTTTTTT
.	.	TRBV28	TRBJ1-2	CASSLGTGYTF	TGTGCCAGCAGCCTAGGTACGGGCTACACCTTC
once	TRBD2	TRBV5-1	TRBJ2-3	CASSKGAGGTDTQYF	TGCGCCAGCAGCAAGGGAGCGGGGGGCACAGATACGCAGTATTTT
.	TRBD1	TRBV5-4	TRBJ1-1	CASSFGGQGNSGTEAFF	TGTGCCAGCAGCTTTGGAGGACAGGGGAATTCTGGCACTGAAGCTTTCTTT
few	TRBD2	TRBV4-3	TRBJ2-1	CASSQESSGRLESSYNEQFF	TGCGCCAGCAGCCAAGAGTCTAGCGGGAGGCTAGAGAGCTCCTACAATGAGCAGTTCTTC
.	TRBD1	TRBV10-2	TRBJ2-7	CASNRQGAYEQYF	TGCGCCAGCAACAGACAGGGGGCTTACGAGCAGTACTTC
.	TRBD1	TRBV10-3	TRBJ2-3	CAISNRGDTDTQYF	TGTGCCATCAGTAACAGGGGGGACACAGATACGCAGTATTTT
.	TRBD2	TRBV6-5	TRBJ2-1	CASSFSAGGANEQFF	TGTGCCAGCAGTTTCTCAGCGGGAGGGGCCAATGAGCAGTTCTTC
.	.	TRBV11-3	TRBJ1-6	CASTQANSPLHF	TGTGCCAGCACCCAGGCAAATTCACCCCTCCACTTT
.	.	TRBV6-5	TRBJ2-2	CASSSHYSTQGGELFF	TGTGCCAGCAGTTCACATTACAGTACCCAGGGGGGGGAGCTGTTTTTT
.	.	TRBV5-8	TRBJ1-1	CASSLGGRERTEAFF	TGTGCCAGCAGCCTCGGGGGGAGGGAGAGGACTGAAGCTTTCTTT
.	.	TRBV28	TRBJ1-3	CASSFGDPGTRSGNTIYF	TGTGCCAGCAGTTTCGGGGACCCCGGGACACGCTCTGGAAACACCATATATTTT
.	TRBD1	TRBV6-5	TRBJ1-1	CASRRDREAPEAFF	TGTGCCAGCAGGAGGGACAGGGAGGCTCCCGAAGCTTTCTTT
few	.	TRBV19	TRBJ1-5	CASSIGPGGNQPQHF	TGTGCCAGTAGTATAGGTCCAGGGGGCAATCAGCCCCAGCATTTT
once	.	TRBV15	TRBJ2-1	CATSGAGWANEQFF	TGTGCCACCAGCGGGGCCGGGTGGGCCAATGAGCAGTTCTTC
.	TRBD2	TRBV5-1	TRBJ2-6	CASSSGTRAGANVLTF	TGCGCCAGCAGCTCGGGGACTAGAGCTGGGGCCAACGTCCTGACTTTC
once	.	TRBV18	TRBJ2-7	CASSPPTAPFSYEQYF	TGTGCCAGCTCACCACCGACAGCGCCCTTCTCCTACGAGCAGTACTTC
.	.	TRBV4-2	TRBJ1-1	CASSQVQDARTEAFF	TGTGCCAGCAGCCAAGTACAGGACGCCAGGACTGAAGCTTTCTTT
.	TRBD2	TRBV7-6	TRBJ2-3	CASSLAASGRARDTQYF	TGTGCCAGCAGCTTAGCGGCTAGCGGGAGGGCCCGAGATACGCAGTATTTT
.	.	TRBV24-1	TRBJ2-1	CATSGKRTVYNEQFF	TGTGCCACCAGTGGCAAGCGGACGGTTTACAATGAGCAGTTCTTC
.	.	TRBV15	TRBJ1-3	CATSRDRGGNTIYF	TGTGCCACCAGCAGAGACAGGGGTGGTAACACCATATATTTT
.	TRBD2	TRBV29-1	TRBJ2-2	CSVVAGANTGELFF	TGCAGCGTAGTAGCGGGGGCCAACACCGGGGAGCTGTTTTTT
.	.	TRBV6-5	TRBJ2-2	CASSYLNRVPGELFF	TGTGCCAGCAGTTACCTAAACAGGGTCCCCGGGGAGCTGTTTTTT
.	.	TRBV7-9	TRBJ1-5	CASSLEAGVQHF	TGTGCCAGCAGCTTAGAGGCGGGGGTCCAGCATTTT
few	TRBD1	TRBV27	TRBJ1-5	CASSSQGRPQHF	TGTGCCAGCAGTTCACAGGGGAGGCCCCAGCATTTT
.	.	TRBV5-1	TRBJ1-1	CASSSGQPNTEAFF	TGCGCCAGCAGCTCGGGACAACCTAACACTGAAGCTTTCTTT
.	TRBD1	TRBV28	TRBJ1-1	CASSTRTGLNTEAFF	TGTGCCAGCAGCACCAGGACAGGGTTGAACACTGAAGCTTTCTTT
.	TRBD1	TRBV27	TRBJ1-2	CASSQTGFYGYTF	TGTGCCAGCAGCCAGACAGGGTTCTATGGCTACACCTTC
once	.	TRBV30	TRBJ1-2	CAGNTGPGGYTF	TGTGCCGGTAACACTGGTCCGGGTGGCTACACCTTC
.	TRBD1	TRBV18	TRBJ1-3	CASSLRDRDGNTIYF	TGTGCCAGCTCACTCCGCGACAGGGATGGAAACACCATATATTTT
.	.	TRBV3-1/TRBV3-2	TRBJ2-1	CASSVLASGYNEQFF	TGTGCCAGCAGCGTCCTAGCCTCCGGGTACAATGAGCAGTTCTTC